This T cell receptor (beta chain) was recovered during a study of blood T cell repertoires in COVID-19. Study-level background: Some COVID-19 samples were acute and others convalescent; all came from the United States, Italy and Spain.

Method: immunoSEQ multiplex PCR; TCRdb's copy keeps in-frame clones and lacks some. The sample has about 48,000 clones; under 90% are singletons. The germline gives CDR1 SGHNT, CDR2 YYREEE (reference sequence). This CDR3 is built from 16 residues. V lost 4 bases and J lost 9; bases outside the gene matches: 14. In its sample, this clone was seen a few times. Sequencing used peripheral blood. The V call is TRBV5-4, the J call TRBJ2-7; 12 bases are shared with TRBD2. The source is a woman in her sixties or seventies with acute or convalescent COVID-19. CDR3 DNA sequence: TGTGCCAGCAGCCTCGGTGTTGCTAGCGGGGGGGCTCGGCAGTACTTC. Protein sequence: CASSLGVASGGARQYF.